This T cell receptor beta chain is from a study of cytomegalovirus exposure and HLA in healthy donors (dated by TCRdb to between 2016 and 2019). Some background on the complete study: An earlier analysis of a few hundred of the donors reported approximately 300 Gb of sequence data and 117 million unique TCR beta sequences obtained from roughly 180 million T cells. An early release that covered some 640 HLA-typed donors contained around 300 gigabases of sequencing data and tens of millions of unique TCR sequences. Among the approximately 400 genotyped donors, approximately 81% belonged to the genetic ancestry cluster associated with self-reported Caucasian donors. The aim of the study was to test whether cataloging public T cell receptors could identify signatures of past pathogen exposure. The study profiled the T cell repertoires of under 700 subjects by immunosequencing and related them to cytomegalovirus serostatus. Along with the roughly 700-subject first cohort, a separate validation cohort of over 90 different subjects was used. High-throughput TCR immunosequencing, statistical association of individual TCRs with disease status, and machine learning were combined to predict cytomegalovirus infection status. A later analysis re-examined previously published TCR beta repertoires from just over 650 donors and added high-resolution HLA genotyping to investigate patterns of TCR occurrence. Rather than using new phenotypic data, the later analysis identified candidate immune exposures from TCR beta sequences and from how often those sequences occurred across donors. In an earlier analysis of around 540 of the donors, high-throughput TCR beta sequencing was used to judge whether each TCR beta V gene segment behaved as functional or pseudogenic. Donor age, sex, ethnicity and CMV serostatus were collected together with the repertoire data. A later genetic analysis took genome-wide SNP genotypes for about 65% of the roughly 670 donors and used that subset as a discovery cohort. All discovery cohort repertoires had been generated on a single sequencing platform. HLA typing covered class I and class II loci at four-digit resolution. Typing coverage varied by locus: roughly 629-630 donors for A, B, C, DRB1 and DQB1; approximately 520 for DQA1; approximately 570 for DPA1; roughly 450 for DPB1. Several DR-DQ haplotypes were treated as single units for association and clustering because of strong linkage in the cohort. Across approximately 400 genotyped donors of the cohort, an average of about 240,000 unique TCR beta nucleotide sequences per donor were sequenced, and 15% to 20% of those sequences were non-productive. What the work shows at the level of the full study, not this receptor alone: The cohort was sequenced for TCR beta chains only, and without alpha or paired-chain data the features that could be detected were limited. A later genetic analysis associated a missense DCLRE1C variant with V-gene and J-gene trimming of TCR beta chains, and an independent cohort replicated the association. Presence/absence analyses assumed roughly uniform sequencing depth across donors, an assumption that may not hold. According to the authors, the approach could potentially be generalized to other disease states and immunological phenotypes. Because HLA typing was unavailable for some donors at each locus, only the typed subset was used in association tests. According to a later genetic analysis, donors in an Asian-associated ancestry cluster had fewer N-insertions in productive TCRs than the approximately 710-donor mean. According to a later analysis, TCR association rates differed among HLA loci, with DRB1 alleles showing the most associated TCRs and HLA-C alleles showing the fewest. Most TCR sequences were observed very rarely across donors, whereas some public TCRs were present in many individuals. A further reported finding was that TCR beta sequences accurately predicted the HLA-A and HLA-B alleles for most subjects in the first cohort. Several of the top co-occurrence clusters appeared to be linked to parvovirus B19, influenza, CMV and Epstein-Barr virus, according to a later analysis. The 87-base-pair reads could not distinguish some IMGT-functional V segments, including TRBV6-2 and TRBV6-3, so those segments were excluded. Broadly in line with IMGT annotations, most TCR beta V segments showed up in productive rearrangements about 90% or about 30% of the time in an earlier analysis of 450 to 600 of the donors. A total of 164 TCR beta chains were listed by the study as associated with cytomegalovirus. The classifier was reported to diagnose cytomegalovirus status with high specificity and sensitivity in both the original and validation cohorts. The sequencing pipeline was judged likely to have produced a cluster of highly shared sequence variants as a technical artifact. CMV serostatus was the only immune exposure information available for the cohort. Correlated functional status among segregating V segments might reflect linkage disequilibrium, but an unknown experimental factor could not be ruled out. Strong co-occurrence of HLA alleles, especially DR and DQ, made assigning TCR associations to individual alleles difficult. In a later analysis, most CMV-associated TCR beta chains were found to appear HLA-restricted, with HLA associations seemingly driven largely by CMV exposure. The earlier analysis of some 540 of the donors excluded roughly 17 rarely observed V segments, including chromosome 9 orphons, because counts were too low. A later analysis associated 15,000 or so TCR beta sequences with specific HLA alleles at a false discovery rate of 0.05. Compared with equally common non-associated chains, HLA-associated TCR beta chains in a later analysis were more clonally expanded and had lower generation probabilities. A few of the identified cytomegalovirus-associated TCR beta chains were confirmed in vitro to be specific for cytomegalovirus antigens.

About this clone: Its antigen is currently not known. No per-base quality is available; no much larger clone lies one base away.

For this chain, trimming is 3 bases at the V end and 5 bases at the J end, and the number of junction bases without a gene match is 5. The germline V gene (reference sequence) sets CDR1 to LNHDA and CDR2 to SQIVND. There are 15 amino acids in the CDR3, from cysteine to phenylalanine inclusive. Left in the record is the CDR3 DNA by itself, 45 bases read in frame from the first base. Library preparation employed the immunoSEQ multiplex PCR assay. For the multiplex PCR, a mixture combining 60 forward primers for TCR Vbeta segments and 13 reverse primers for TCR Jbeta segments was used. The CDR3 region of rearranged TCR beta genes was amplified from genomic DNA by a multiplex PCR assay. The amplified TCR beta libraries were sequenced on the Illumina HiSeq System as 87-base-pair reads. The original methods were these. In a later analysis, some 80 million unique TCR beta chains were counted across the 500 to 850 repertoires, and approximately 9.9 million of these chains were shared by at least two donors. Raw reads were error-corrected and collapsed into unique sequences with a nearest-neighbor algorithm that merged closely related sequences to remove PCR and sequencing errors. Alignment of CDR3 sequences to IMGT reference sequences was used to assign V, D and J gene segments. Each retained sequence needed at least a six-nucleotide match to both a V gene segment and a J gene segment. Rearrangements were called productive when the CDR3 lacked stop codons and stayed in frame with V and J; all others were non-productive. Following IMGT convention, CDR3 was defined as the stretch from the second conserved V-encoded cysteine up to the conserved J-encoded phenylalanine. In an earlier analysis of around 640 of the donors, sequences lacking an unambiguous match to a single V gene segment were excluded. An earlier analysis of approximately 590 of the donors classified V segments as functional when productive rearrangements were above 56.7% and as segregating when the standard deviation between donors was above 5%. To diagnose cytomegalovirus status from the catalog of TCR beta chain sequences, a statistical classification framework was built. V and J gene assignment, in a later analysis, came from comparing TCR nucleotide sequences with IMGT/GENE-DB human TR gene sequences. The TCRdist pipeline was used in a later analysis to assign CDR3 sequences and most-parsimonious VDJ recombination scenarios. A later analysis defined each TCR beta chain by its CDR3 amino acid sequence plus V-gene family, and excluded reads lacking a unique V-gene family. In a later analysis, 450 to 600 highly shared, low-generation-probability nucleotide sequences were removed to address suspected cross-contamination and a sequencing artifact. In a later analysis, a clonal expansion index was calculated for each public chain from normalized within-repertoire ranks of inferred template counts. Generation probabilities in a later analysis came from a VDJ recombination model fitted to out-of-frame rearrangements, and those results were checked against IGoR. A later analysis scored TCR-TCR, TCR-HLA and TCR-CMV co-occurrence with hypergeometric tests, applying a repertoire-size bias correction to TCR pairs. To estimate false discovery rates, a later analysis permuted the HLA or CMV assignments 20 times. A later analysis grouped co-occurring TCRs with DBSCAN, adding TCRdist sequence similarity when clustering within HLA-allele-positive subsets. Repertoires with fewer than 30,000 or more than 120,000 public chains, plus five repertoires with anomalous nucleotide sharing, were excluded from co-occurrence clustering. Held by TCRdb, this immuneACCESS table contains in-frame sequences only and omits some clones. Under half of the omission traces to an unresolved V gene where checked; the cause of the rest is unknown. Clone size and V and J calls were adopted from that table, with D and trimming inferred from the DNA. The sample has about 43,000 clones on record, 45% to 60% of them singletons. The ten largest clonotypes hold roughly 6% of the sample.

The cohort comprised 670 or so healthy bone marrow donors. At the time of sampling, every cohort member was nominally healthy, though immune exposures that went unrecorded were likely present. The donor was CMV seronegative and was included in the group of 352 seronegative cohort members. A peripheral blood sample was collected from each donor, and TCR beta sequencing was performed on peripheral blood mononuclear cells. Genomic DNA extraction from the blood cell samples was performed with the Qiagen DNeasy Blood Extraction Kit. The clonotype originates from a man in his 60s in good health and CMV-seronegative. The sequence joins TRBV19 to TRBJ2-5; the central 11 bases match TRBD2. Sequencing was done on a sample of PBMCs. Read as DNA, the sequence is TGTGCCAGTAGTATGGCACTAGCGGGAGTGGAGACCCAGTACTTC. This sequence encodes CASSMALAGVETQYF.